Following are 6 T cell receptor beta chains from one sample sequenced in a study of shared clonotypes between healthy human individuals. Only in-frame clones appear in the TCRdb table, and some are missing; sequencing was by immunoSEQ multiplex PCR. The repertoire holds roughly 890,000 clones, with about 91% as singletons. Naive CD8 cells lacked CD45RO and underwent positive selection for CCR7, leaving out terminally differentiated effector memory CD45RA+ cells. Specimen: naive CD8+ T cells sorted from blood. These receptors were taken from a man younger than 40 in good health.

The chain is built from TRBV7-9 and TRBJ1-1; D not resolved. This CDR3 is built from 15 residues. CDR1 is SEHNR and CDR2 is FQNEAQ in the germline V gene (reference sequence). V dropped 5 bases and J dropped 2 bases, with 15 bases sitting between them. This CDR3 reads CASSRGPWANTEAFF. CDR3 in DNA: TGTGCCAGCAGCAGAGGTCCGTGGGCAAACACTGAAGCTTTCTTT.

The chain links TRBV12-2 to TRBJ2-2; TRBD1, the D gene given by the table, was not confirmed from the DNA. TRBV12-2 is a pseudogene. The CDR3 has 18 residues. This CDR3 reads CASRLDLDRGVNTGELFF. CDR3 DNA sequence: TGTGCAAGTCGCTTAGACCTAGACAGGGGAGTCAACACCGGGGAGCTGTTTTTT.

V and J are TRBV28 and TRBJ1-5; D may be TRBD1 (5 bases). Germline V gene data show CDR1 as MDHEN and CDR2 as SYDVKM. The CDR3 spans 16 residues. V was clipped by 6 bases and J by 3 bases, with 18 bases between them. CDR3 DNA sequence: TGTGCCAGCAGCTCCCCGACAGCCTGGTCCAATCAGCCCCAGCATTTT. Its protein is CASSSPTAWSNQPQHF. The complete variable domain, with remaining parts taken from reference TRBV28 and TRBJ1-5, reads DVKVTQSSRYLVKRTGEKVFLECVQDMDHENMFWYRQDPGLGLRLIYFSYDVKMKEKGDIPEGYSVSREKKERFSLILESASTNQTSMYLCASSSPTAWSNQPQHFGDGTRLSIL.

Note on this clone: A junction boundary mismatches the germline segment, possibly from a read error. The V and J genes are TRBV29-1 and TRBJ2-1; D may match TRBD1 or TRBD2 (5 bases each). CDR1 is SQVTM, CDR2 ANQGSEA, per germline. The CDR3 contains 15 residues. CDR3 DNA sequence: TGCAGCGCTGAAGGGGACCCCAGGACCTACAATGAGCAGTTCTTC. This encodes CSAEGDPRTYNEQFF.

The V and J genes are TRBV13 and TRBJ2-3; D is possibly TRBD2 (5 bases). The germline gives CDR1 PRHDT, CDR2 FYEKMQ (reference sequence). Trimming left V 1 base short and J 5 bases short, with 16 bases between. The length of the CDR3 is 16 residues. The CDR3 here is CASSLDPTSSGDTQYF. The CDR3 bases are TGTGCCAGCAGCTTAGACCCCACTAGTTCAGGAGATACGCAGTATTTT.

The chain employs TRBV29-1 and TRBJ2-1; 7 bases agree with TRBD2. This CDR3 is built from 14 residues. In germline, CDR1 is SQVTM, CDR2 ANQGSEA. V dropped 4 bases and J dropped 4; count of bases not matched to a gene: 7. The CDR3 is CSVGGGSSYNEQFF. The CDR3 region has the DNA TGCAGCGTTGGCGGCGGGAGTTCTTACAATGAGCAGTTCTTC.